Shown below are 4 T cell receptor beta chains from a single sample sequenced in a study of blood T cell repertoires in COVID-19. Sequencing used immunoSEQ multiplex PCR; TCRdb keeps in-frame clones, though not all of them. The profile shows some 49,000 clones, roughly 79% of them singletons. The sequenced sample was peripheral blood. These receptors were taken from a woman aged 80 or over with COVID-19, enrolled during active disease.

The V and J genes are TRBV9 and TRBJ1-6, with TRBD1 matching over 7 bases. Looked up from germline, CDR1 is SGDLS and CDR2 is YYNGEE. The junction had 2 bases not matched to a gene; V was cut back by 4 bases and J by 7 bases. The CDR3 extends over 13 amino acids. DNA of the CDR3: TGTGCCAGCAGCAGGGACAGAAATTCACCCCTCCACTTT. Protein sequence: CASSRDRNSPLHF.

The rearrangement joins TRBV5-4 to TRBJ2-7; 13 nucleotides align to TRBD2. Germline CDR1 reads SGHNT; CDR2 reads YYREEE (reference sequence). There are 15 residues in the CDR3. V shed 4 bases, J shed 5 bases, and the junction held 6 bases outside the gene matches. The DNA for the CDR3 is TGTGCCAGCAGCGCCGGACTAGCGGGAGACCACGAGCAGTACTTC. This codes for CASSAGLAGDHEQYF. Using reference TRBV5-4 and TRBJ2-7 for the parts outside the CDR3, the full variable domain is ETGVTQSPTHLIKTRGQQVTLRCSSQSGHNTVSWYQQALGQGPQFIFQYYREEENGRGNFPPRFSGLQFPNYSSELNVNALELDDSALYLCASSAGLAGDHEQYFGPGTRLTVT.

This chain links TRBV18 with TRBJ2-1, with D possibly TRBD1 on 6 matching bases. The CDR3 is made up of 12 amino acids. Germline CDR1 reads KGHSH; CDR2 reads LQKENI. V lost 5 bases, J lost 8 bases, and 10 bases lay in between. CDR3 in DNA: TGTGCCAGCTCATCTAAGGGGGATGAGCAGTTCTTC. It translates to CASSSKGDEQFF.

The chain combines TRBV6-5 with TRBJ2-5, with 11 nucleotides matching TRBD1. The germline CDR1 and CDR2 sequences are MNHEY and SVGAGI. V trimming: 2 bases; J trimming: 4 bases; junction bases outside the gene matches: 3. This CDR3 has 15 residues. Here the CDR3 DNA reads TGTGCCAGCAGTTACGGGGACAGGGGGTCAGAGACCCAGTACTTC. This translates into CASSYGDRGSETQYF.